The rows below give T cell receptor beta chains drawn from one sample of a study of Graves' ophthalmopathy and Graves' hyperthyroidism. TCRdb re-derived calls from the multiplex PCR reads in MiXCR, one entry per CDR3 protein. The repertoire consists of 650,000 to 900,000 distinct CDR3 sequences, with around 40% occurring once and the leading ten covering 40% to 55%. Specimen: peripheral blood. These TCRs come from an adult man with Graves' ophthalmopathy. CDR3s include the opening cysteine and the closing phenylalanine or tryptophan. A D gene is named only where the DNA matches it firmly. Not all rows give a size; the values are once, few, many and, for expanded clones, a class.

J,D,V,size,DNA,CDR3
TRBJ2-2,TRBD1,TRBV25-1,few,TGTGCCAGCTCCCCGACAGGGGGAGGCACCGGGGAGCTGTTTTTT,CASSPTGGGTGELFF
TRBJ1-5,TRBD1,TRBV4-1,NA,TGCGCCAGCAGCCAGGAAAAGACAGGGGGCTACCAGCCCCAGCATTTT,CASSQEKTGGYQPQHF
TRBJ2-5,TRBD2,TRBV29-1,NA,TGCAGCGTAGGTACTCCGGGAGGGAATATGGAGACCCAGTACTTC,CSVGTPGGNMETQYF
TRBJ2-7,TRBD1,TRBV29-1,many,TGCAGCGTTGCCAGGACAGGGTCCCGCTACGAGCAGTACTTC,CSVARTGSRYEQYF
TRBJ1-1,NA,TRBV19,NA,TGTGCCAGTAGTATCTCGGGGGTCCAGACTGAAGCTTTCTTT,CASSISGVQTEAFF
TRBJ2-5,NA,TRBV2,few,TGTGCCAGCAGCGGTCGGAGGGGCCTCCGGGAGACCCAGTACTTC,CASSGRRGLRETQYF
TRBJ2-5,TRBD1,TRBV4-1,NA,TGCGCCAGCAGCCGTGGTGGGACAGGGGAAGAGACCCAGTACTTC,CASSRGGTGEETQYF
TRBJ1-3,NA,TRBV2,many,TGTGCCAGCAGTGGGGGGGCTGGAAACACCATATATTTT,CASSGGAGNTIYF
TRBJ1-1,NA,TRBV9,NA,TGTGCCAGCAGCCCCCGGGGGGGACCGAACACTGAAGCTTTCTTT,CASSPRGGPNTEAFF
TRBJ1-2,TRBD1,TRBV12-3/TRBV12-4,few,TGTGCCAGCAGTCGCACCCTAGGTACAGGGGCACGAAACTATGGCTACACCTTC,CASSRTLGTGARNYGYTF
TRBJ2-5,NA,TRBV20-1,NA,TGCAGTGCTAGGGGGGGTTTGCGAGAGACCCAGTACTTC,CSARGGLRETQYF
TRBJ1-2,NA,TRBV10-2,few,TGTGCCAGCAGTTCCCGACGGGGGAGCTATGGCTACACCTTC,CASSSRRGSYGYTF
TRBJ1-2,TRBD1,TRBV29-1,NA,TGCAGCGCCTACGGGACAGGCTATGGCTACACCTTC,CSAYGTGYGYTF
TRBJ2-6,NA,TRBV2,NA,TGTGCCAGCAGAGACGGGACGGTTAGTGCCAACGTCCTGACTTTC,CASRDGTVSANVLTF
TRBJ2-5,NA,TRBV10-2,many,TGCGCCAGCAGTGAGCGACAGCAAGAGACCCAGTACTTC,CASSERQQETQYF
TRBJ2-7,NA,TRBV20-1,NA,TGCAGTGCTAGAGACGCTCGGGAAACCTACGAGCAGTACTTC,CSARDARETYEQYF
TRBJ2-7,NA,TRBV7-9,NA,TGTGCCAGCAGCCTCTACGAGTTAGGCTACGAGCAGTACTTC,CASSLYELGYEQYF
TRBJ2-7,NA,TRBV25-1,few,TGTGCCAGCAGCCAAACTCAGGCAAGCAGCTACGAGCAGTACTTC,CASSQTQASSYEQYF
TRBJ1-3,NA,TRBV7-2,NA,TGTGCCAGCAGCTTAATCGCGGGGGGAAACACCATATATTTT,CASSLIAGGNTIYF
TRBJ1-1,NA,TRBV19,NA,TGTGCCAGTAGTATCGGGAGATGGAACACTGAAGCTTTCTTT,CASSIGRWNTEAFF
TRBJ2-7,NA,TRBV6-5,NA,TGTGCCAGCATTGTAAGGGGAATCTCCTACGAGCAGTACTTC,CASIVRGISYEQYF
TRBJ1-1,NA,TRBV4-1,few,TGCGCCAGCGGGGACGGTGAAGCTTTCTTT,CASGDGEAFF
TRBJ1-3,NA,TRBV5-1,few,TGCGCCAGCAGCTTGGGTGGCAGGGACTCTGGAAACACCATATATTTT,CASSLGGRDSGNTIYF